This TCR beta chain originates from a study of CD8+ T cells in alopecia areata. Looking at the study overall: Tofacitinib administration to treated patients was oral, at 5 to 10 mg twice daily. Whole-study findings and limits: Normal skin contains resident alphabeta T cells, and these are also sequenced in scalp samples.

Turning to this clone: As yet, its antigen is unknown.

V gave up 5 bases and J gave up 3 bases, with 14 bases separating them. The CDR3 length is 14 residues. Germline CDR1 SQVTM, CDR2 ANQGSEA. The treatment: oral pan-JAK inhibitor, 5-10 mg twice daily. Patients with alopecia areata provided lesional scalp punch biopsies as well as peripheral blood. Sorting of CD4+ and CD8+ T cells was performed on PBMCs. cDNA serving as the sequencing template came from extracted, reverse transcribed RNA. Sequencing was performed with immunoSEQ multiplex PCR; in TCRdb, only in-frame clones are kept and a portion is missing. The repertoire includes around 270,000 clones, roughly 64% of them detected once, and 1.8% sits in the top ten.

The rearrangement links TRBV29-1 to TRBJ2-1; D possibly corresponds to TRBD2 (6 bases). The specimen comprised CD4+ T cells sorted from blood, sampled at week 24, from a patient treated with tofacitinib. The TCR was taken from a human donor with alopecia areata. The CDR3 DNA sequence: TGCAGCGTTTCCCGTCCGGGGGACTACAATGAGCAGTTCTTC. Protein sequence: CSVSRPGDYNEQFF.